This TCR beta chain was captured in a study of OX40 agonist ivuxolimab in advanced cancers. Here immunoSEQ multiplex PCR was the method, and the copy in TCRdb shows in-frame clones only, minus some. The table lists approximately 74,000 clones, roughly 82% of them singletons. The germline CDR1 and CDR2 sequences are SNHLY and FYNNEI. The CDR3 spans 14 residues. V shed 6 bases and J shed 6 bases, with 18 bases lying between them. This clone was recorded only once. This sequence joins TRBV2 and TRBJ2-7, with D possibly matching TRBD1 (5 bases). The TCR was taken from an adult with an advanced solid tumor such as melanoma, head and neck, liver or kidney cancer. The specimen comprised CD4+ or CD8+ T cells sorted from blood, sampled in a trial of the OX40 agonist ivuxolimab. The CDR3 region is CASRMDLGAGEQYF. In nucleotides, the CDR3 is TGTGCCAGCAGAATGGACCTAGGGGCCGGCGAGCAGTACTTC.